One sample yielded the 20 T cell receptor beta chains listed below, sequenced in a study of neurological immune-mediated disorders. One entry per CDR3 protein results from TCRdb running MiXCR on the 5' RACE reads. The sample holds more than 55,000 distinct CDR3 sequences, nearly 10% seen once. Indicated time point: longitudinal time-point 2. The sequencing input was PBMCs. Receptor source: a man in his thirties or forties in good health.

This clonotype has a count of ten or more. The rearrangement links TRBV20-1 to TRBJ1-1; 8 bases agree with TRBD1. CDR1 is DFQATT and CDR2 is SNEGSKA in the germline V gene (reference sequence). CDR3 length: 14 residues. Trimming took 0 bases from V and 8 from J; bases not matched to a gene: 8. The CDR3 nucleotides are TGCAGTGCTAGAGAGGACAGGGTCGATCAAGAAGCTTTCTTT. It codes for CSAREDRVDQEAFF.

This clonotype was observed at least ten times. For the CDR3, the DNA is TGTGCCAGCAGTCCAGGCTGGGGACAAGAGACCCAGTACTTC. This codes for CASSPGWGQETQYF. The rearrangement joins TRBV6-2 or TRBV6-3 to TRBJ2-5, with unresolved D. The germline V gene has CDR1 MNHEY and CDR2 SVGEGT. The CDR3 runs 14 residues. Trimming shortened V by 5 bases and J by 2 bases, and 12 bases separated the two germline ends.

This clonotype was recorded many times. The rearrangement joins TRBV5-1 to TRBJ2-7; 7 bases line up with TRBD1. The CDR3 is made up of 15 amino acids. The germline CDR1 and CDR2 sequences are SGHRS and YFSETQ. The V and J ends lost 6 bases and 1 base, in that order; junction bases with no gene match: 10. CDR3 nucleotides: TGCGCCAGCAAGCTTATGAGGGACAGATCCTACGAGCAGTACTTC. Protein sequence: CASKLMRDRSYEQYF.

This clonotype appeared many times. The CDR3, as DNA: TGTGCCAGCAGTTACCCGGACAGGGGCCATGAGCAGTTCTTC. Residues: CASSYPDRGHEQFF. The rearrangement joins TRBV12-3 or TRBV12-4 to TRBJ2-1; 9 bases map to TRBD1. J lost 8 bases, V lost 4 bases, and 6 bases had no gene match. The CDR3 totals 14 residues.

This clonotype was recorded many times. J is TRBJ2-1 and V is TRBV20-1; unclear D gene. From germline, CDR1 is DFQATT and CDR2 SNEGSKA (reference sequence). With 7 bases removed from V and 4 bases from J, the gap between germline ends came to 17 bases. The CDR3 extends over 14 amino acids. The CDR3 loop is CSVCADTNYNEQFF. For the CDR3, the DNA is TGCAGTGTCTGTGCGGATACGAATTACAATGAGCAGTTCTTC.

There are many counts of this clonotype. J is TRBJ2-7 and V is TRBV7-7, with TRBD1 as a possible D gene (6 bases). Germline V gene data show CDR1 as SSHAT and CDR2 as FNYEAQ (reference sequence). Trimming took 6 bases from V and 3 from J, leaving 18 bases between them. This CDR3 has 15 residues. CDR3 nucleotide sequence: TGTGCCAGCAGTCAGGGACAAGCCATACTCTACGAGCAGTACTTC. Its protein product is CASSQGQAILYEQYF.

This clonotype was seen ten or more times. The gene calls are TRBV29-1 and TRBJ2-1; D ambiguous. The CDR3 is 13 amino acids. V was clipped by 7 bases and J by 4 bases, with 14 bases between them. Germline CDR1 reads SQVTM; CDR2 reads ANQGSEA. The DNA for the CDR3 is TGCAGCGCCGTGGCTACACTTTACAATGAGCAGTTCTTC. It yields the protein CSAVATLYNEQFF.

The sample holds many counts of this clonotype. The chain is built from TRBV29-1 and TRBJ1-3; no firm D call. The CDR3 spans 14 residues. Trimming shortened V by 0 bases and J by 1 base, and 7 bases separated the two germline ends. CDR1 and CDR2 (germline): SQVTM, ANQGSEA. The CDR3 reads CSVEDAGSGNTIYF. The CDR3, as DNA: TGCAGCGTTGAAGACGCGGGGTCTGGAAACACCATATATTTT.

This clonotype was observed many times. The chain links TRBV11-2 to TRBJ1-4; 7 bases map to TRBD1. V lost 0 bases, J lost 3 bases, and 1 base stayed unmatched. The CDR3 is 15 residues long. Germline CDR1 and CDR2: SGHAT and FQNNGV. The CDR3 loop is CASSLDGTANEKLFF. For the CDR3, the DNA is TGTGCCAGCAGCTTAGATGGGACAGCTAATGAAAAACTGTTTTTT.

This clonotype was counted ten times or more. This chain links TRBV7-2 with TRBJ2-7; D is tentatively TRBD1 or TRBD2 (6 bases each). The ends were cut back, 8 bases at V and 2 bases at J, with 19 bases in the middle. From germline, CDR1 is SGHTA and CDR2 FQGNSA. The CDR3 is 15 residues long. The CDR3 protein is CASGKQEGGTYEQYF. CDR3 DNA: TGTGCCAGCGGAAAACAGGAAGGGGGGACCTACGAGCAGTACTTC.

The table lists this clonotype with many counts. The rearrangement joins TRBV7-2 to TRBJ2-7; 7 bases match TRBD1. The CDR3 has 15 amino acids. CDR1 and CDR2 (germline): SGHTA, FQGNSA. V was clipped by 6 bases and J by 0 bases; unmatched bases: 8. CDR3 sequence reads: CASSWPGQPSYEQYF. In nucleotides, the CDR3 is TGTGCCAGCAGTTGGCCGGGACAGCCCTCCTACGAGCAGTACTTC.

This clonotype was detected only a few times. V usage is TRBV5-1 and J usage is TRBJ2-5; D is perhaps TRBD2 (6 bases). Germline V lookup: CDR1 SGHRS, CDR2 YFSETQ. Trimming left V 3 bases short and J 2 bases short, with 17 bases between. The CDR3 runs to 16 residues. The CDR3 sequence: CASSSSGRTLQETQYF. The CDR3 DNA sequence: TGCGCCAGCAGCTCCTCAGGGAGGACTCTACAAGAGACCCAGTACTTC. The entire variable domain, with the rest obtained from reference TRBV5-1 and TRBJ2-5, is as follows: KAGVTQTPRYLIKTRGQQVTLSCSPISGHRSVSWYQQTPGQGLQFLFEYFSETQRNKGNFPGRFSGRQFSNSRSEMNVSTLELGDSALYLCASSSSGRTLQETQYFGPGTRLLVL.

The rearrangement uses TRBV7-2 and TRBJ1-5; TRBD1 matches at 11 bases. The CDR3 runs to 14 residues. The germline CDR1 and CDR2 sequences are SGHTA and FQGNSA. The CDR3 sequence: CDNSRTGGGQPQHF. Here the CDR3 DNA reads TGTGACAACAGTAGGACAGGGGGCGGTCAGCCCCAGCATTTT.

In this sample, this clonotype turned up many times. CDR3 residues: CASSLGNSYEQYF. The CDR3 DNA follows: TGTGCCAGCAGTTTGGGGAACTCTTACGAGCAGTACTTC. The genes are TRBV12-3 or TRBV12-4 and TRBJ2-7, with D unresolved. There are 13 residues in the CDR3. Trimming removed 3 bases from V and 4 bases from J, with 10 bases in between.

This clonotype was counted many times. The chain couples TRBV5-6 to TRBJ2-7, with 8 bases aligning to TRBD1. The CDR3 is made up of 13 amino acids. Germline V gene data show CDR1 as SGHDT and CDR2 as YYEEEE. After removal of 1 base from V and 4 bases from J, the junction contained 1 base not matched to a gene. The CDR3 region is CASSLRDRYEQYF. CDR3 bases: TGTGCCAGCAGCTTGAGGGACAGGTACGAGCAGTACTTC.

This clonotype has a count of ten or more. The chain carries TRBV12-3 or TRBV12-4 and TRBJ2-1, with D possibly TRBD2 on 5 matching bases. The CDR3 covers 18 residues. V was clipped by 5 bases and J by 0 bases, with 20 bases between them. CDR3 DNA: TGTGCCAGCAGTCCCTTCTCCGAGGGAAGGGACTCCTACAATGAGCAGTTCTTC. Its protein product is CASSPFSEGRDSYNEQFF.

This clonotype was counted ten times or more. This chain links TRBV12-3 or TRBV12-4 with TRBJ1-4; D ambiguous. V lost 5 bases and J lost 12, with 13 bases in between. CDR3 size: 12 residues. The CDR3 loop reads CASSTRNEELFF. The CDR3 DNA reads as TGTGCCAGCAGTACCCGGAATGAGGAACTGTTTTTT.

This clonotype was seen at least ten times. The chain links TRBV25-1 to TRBJ2-7; 9 bases line up with TRBD1. This CDR3 region has 12 residues. Germline assignment: CDR1 MGHDK and CDR2 SYGVNS. Trimming took 4 bases from V and 7 from J; bases not matched to a gene: 2. The CDR3 DNA is TGTGCCAGCAGTGGACAGGGGGGAGAGCAGTACTTC. Translated: CASSGQGGEQYF.

This clonotype was found many times. V usage is TRBV7-2 and J usage is TRBJ2-7, with 11 bases that match TRBD2. The CDR3 loop spans 17 amino acids. V lost 1 base and J lost 1; bases outside the gene matches: 6. Germline CDR1 and CDR2: SGHTA and FQGNSA. As DNA, the CDR3 is TGTGCCAGCAGCTTAGGATCAACTAGCGGGGGTTCCTACGAGCAGTACTTC. Translation: CASSLGSTSGGSYEQYF. The full variable domain, rest sourced from reference TRBV7-2 and TRBJ2-7, is GAGVSQSPSNKVTEKGKDVELRCDPISGHTALYWYRQSLGQGLEFLIYFQGNSAPDKSGLPSDRFSAERTGGSVSTLTIQRTQQEDSAVYLCASSLGSTSGGSYEQYFGPGTRLTVT.

At least ten counts were recorded for this clonotype. This sequence joins TRBV5-1 and TRBJ2-7; D unresolved. V lost 5 bases to trimming and J lost 2 bases, with 14 bases between them. Germline lookup yields CDR1 SGHRS and CDR2 YFSETQ. This CDR3 is built from 14 residues. The CDR3 DNA reads TGCGCCAGCAGTTCTATGACATCGGCCTACGAGCAGTACTTC. The encoded protein is CASSSMTSAYEQYF.